This entry lists 23 T cell receptor beta chains sequenced from one sample in a study of OX40 agonist ivuxolimab in advanced cancers. Libraries were built with the immunoSEQ multiplex PCR assay. TCRdb took over this immuneACCESS table, retaining in-frame rearrangements with V and J assigned. Such tables are incomplete; in checked studies, under half of the missing clones stem from an unresolved V gene, and the remainder is unexplained. The sample records about 60,000 clones, less than 90% of which are singletons. The ten largest account for approximately 2.3% of the sample. The sample in question was CD4+ or CD8+ T cells sorted from blood, obtained in a trial of the OX40 agonist ivuxolimab. Every receptor here comes from an adult with an advanced solid tumor such as melanoma, head and neck, liver or kidney cancer.

This clone appeared once. This sequence joins TRBV21-1 and TRBJ2-7; the table assigns TRBD1, which was not confirmed against the DNA. TRBV21-1 counts as a pseudogene. This CDR3 spans 14 amino acids. As DNA, the CDR3 is TGTGCCAGCAGACCGGACAGGGTGACCTACGAGCAGTACTTC. Encoded protein: CASRPDRVTYEQYF.

Here the CDR3 DNA reads TGTGCCAGCAGCCAAGGGGGACAGGGATCCAAGTATGGCTACACCTTC. Translating it yields CASSQGGQGSKYGYTF. J is TRBJ1-2 and V is TRBV9; 9 bases are a match to TRBD1. Germline values: CDR1 SGDLS, CDR2 YYNGEE. V lost 4 bases to trimming and J lost 5 bases; unmatched junction nucleotides: 12. The CDR3 is 16 amino acids.

The chain recombines TRBV4-2 with TRBJ2-5, with TRBD2 as a possible D gene (6 bases). CDR1 is LGHNA, CDR2 YNFKEQ, per germline. V was shortened by 4 bases and J by 2 bases, with 17 bases between the two germline ends. This CDR3 region has 16 residues. The DNA of the CDR3 is TGTGCCAGCAGCCGCATGGGAGGACCCAATCAAGAGACCCAGTACTTC. Translated: CASSRMGGPNQETQYF.

This clone was seen only once. The chain combines TRBV21-1 with TRBJ2-1; TRBD1, the table's D call, lacks a check against the DNA. TRBV21-1 is termed a pseudogene. This CDR3 spans 15 amino acids. Written as DNA, the CDR3 is TGTGCCAGCAGCAAATCACAGGGGACCTACAATGAGCAGTTCTTC. Protein sequence: CASSKSQGTYNEQFF.

By share, this clone ranks as medium-sized. V and J are TRBV29-1 and TRBJ1-2, with 7 bases lining up with TRBD1. The CDR3 sequence is 14 residues long. With 2 bases clipped from V and 6 bases from J, the junction kept 9 bases outside the gene matches. CDR1 and CDR2 from the germline V gene are SQVTM and ANQGSEA. CDR3 loop: CSVETSGGADGYTF. In DNA, the CDR3 is TGCAGCGTTGAAACGTCAGGGGGAGCGGATGGCTACACCTTC.

This clone was seen a single time. The rearrangement links TRBV7-3 to TRBJ2-4; D call uncertain. Looked up from germline, CDR1 is SGHTA and CDR2 is FQGTGA. V was trimmed by 1 base and J by 2 bases, leaving 6 bases between them. The CDR3 spans 14 residues. CDR3 in amino acids: CASSLNPSKNIQYF. In DNA, the CDR3 is TGTGCCAGCAGCTTAAATCCCTCCAAAAACATTCAGTACTTC.

CDR3 in DNA: TGTGCCAGCAGCCGGGACAGAGCCACAGATACGCAGTATTTT. It yields the protein CASSRDRATDTQYF. The rearrangement links TRBV7-6 to TRBJ2-3; 7 bases map to TRBD1. The CDR3 consists of 14 residues. Per the germline V gene, CDR1 is SGHVS and CDR2 is FNYEAQ. Unmatched junction bases numbered 4, after V lost 5 bases and J lost 2 bases. The full variable domain, its missing parts supplied by reference TRBV7-6 and TRBJ2-3, is GAGVSQSPRYKVTKRGQDVALRCDPISGHVSLYWYRQALGQGPEFLTYFNYEAQQDKSGLPNDRFSAERPEGSISTLTIQRTEQRDSAMYRCASSRDRATDTQYFGPGTRLTVL.

This chain links TRBV5-1 with TRBJ2-2, with 13 positions matching TRBD2. The CDR3 extends over 16 amino acids. Losses at the gene ends were 4 bases for V and 6 bases for J; bases not matched to a gene: 6. The germline CDR1 and CDR2 sequences are SGHRS and YFSETQ. The CDR3 is CASSQGTSGIAGELFF. The CDR3 bases are TGCGCCAGCAGCCAAGGGACTAGCGGGATCGCCGGGGAGCTGTTTTTT.

This clone has a handful of counts. At the DNA level, this CDR3 is encoded by other sequences in the same sample as well. The genes are TRBV7-2 and TRBJ2-1; 8 nucleotides line up with TRBD2. Per the germline V gene, CDR1 is SGHTA and CDR2 is FQGNSA. Trimming at V came to 2 bases and at J to 4 bases, leaving 4 bases not matched to a gene. This CDR3 spans 15 amino acids. CDR3 DNA sequence: TGTGCCAGCAGCTTATGGGCGGGAGGATACAATGAGCAGTTCTTC. Translated: CASSLWAGGYNEQFF.

This clone turned up a few times. This chain joins TRBV30 and TRBJ2-1; 9 nucleotides match TRBD2. Germline-derived CDR1 and CDR2 are GTSNPN and SVGIG (reference sequence). Trimming took 4 bases from V and 3 from J; bases not matched to a gene: 7. CDR3 length: 15 amino acids. The CDR3 DNA reads as TGTGCCTGGACCTCCCTAGCGGGAAGCTACAATGAGCAGTTCTTC. As protein: CAWTSLAGSYNEQFF. Using reference TRBV30 and TRBJ2-1 for the parts outside the CDR3, the full variable domain is SQTIHQWPATLVQPVGSPLSLECTVEGTSNPNLYWYRQAAGRGLQLLFYSVGIGQISSEVPQNLSASRPQDRQFILSSKKLLLSDSGFYLCAWTSLAGSYNEQFFGPGTRLTVL.

There are a few counts of this clone. The CDR3 DNA is TGTGCCAGCAGCTACCGACAGGGGCCCCACGAGCAGTACTTC. Translation: CASSYRQGPHEQYF. The V and J genes are TRBV7-2 and TRBJ2-7; 8 nucleotides line up with TRBD1. CDR3 length: 14 residues. Germline V gene lookup returns CDR1 SGHTA and CDR2 FQGNSA. V dropped 4 bases and J dropped 5; count of bases not matched to a gene: 7.

As DNA, the CDR3 is TGTGCCAGCAGTTCACTAGCGGGGGTACACAATGAGCAGTTCTTC. Amino acid sequence: CASSSLAGVHNEQFF. The chain joins TRBV27 to TRBJ2-1; 11 bases are shared with TRBD2. The CDR3 runs 15 residues. Germline V gene sequence: CDR1 MNHEY, CDR2 SMNVEV (reference sequence). The ends lost 4 bases at V and 5 bases at J; junction bases unmatched: 4.

The rearrangement uses TRBV27 and TRBJ1-1, with D unresolved. The CDR3 length is 13 residues. Trimming cost V 2 bases and J 4 bases, with 8 bases left between them. The germline V gene has CDR1 MNHEY and CDR2 SMNVEV (reference sequence). CDR3 sequence reads: CASSLTAFTEAFF. The CDR3 nucleotides read TGTGCCAGCAGTTTAACAGCTTTCACTGAAGCTTTCTTT.

The chain links TRBV5-6 to TRBJ2-3; D may correspond to TRBD1 or TRBD2 (5 bases each). Trimming pared 0 bases from V and 3 bases from J, leaving 17 bases between. The CDR3 extends over 17 amino acids. CDR1 is SGHDT and CDR2 is YYEEEE in the germline V gene. DNA of the CDR3: TGTGCCAGCAGCTTGGCAGGGTCCGAGGGTGGGACAGATACGCAGTATTTT. It encodes CASSLAGSEGGTDTQYF. Full variable domain (outside the CDR3, taken from reference TRBV5-6 and TRBJ2-3): DAGVTQSPTHLIKTRGQQVTLRCSPKSGHDTVSWYQQALGQGPQFIFQYYEEEERQRGNFPDRFSGHQFPNYSSELNVNALLLGDSALYLCASSLAGSEGGTDTQYFGPGTRLTVL.

The rearrangement uses TRBV18 and TRBJ1-1; D is perhaps TRBD1 (5 bases). The CDR3 consists of 15 residues. With 0 bases removed from V and 2 bases from J, the gap between germline ends came to 10 bases. CDR1 KGHSH and CDR2 LQKENI come from the germline V gene. CDR3 sequence (DNA): TGTGCCAGCTCACCACCGGCGGGACGAAACACTGAAGCTTTCTTT. As protein: CASSPPAGRNTEAFF. The whole variable domain, filled in from reference TRBV18 and TRBJ1-1, reads NAGVMQNPRHLVRRRGQEARLRCSPMKGHSHVYWYRQLPEEGLKFMVYLQKENIIDESGMPKERFSAEFPKEGPSILRIQQVVRGDSAAYFCASSPPAGRNTEAFFGQGTRLTVV.

The chain couples TRBV10-3 to TRBJ2-1; TRBD2 matches 11 bases. The CDR3 runs 19 residues. Unmatched junction bases numbered 19, after V lost 4 bases and J lost 8 bases. Germline assignment: CDR1 ENHRY and CDR2 SYGVKD. DNA of the CDR3: TGTGCCATCAGTGGCCTGGTACTAGCGGGGGACTCGGGTCGGGATGAGCAGTTCTTC. Its translation: CAISGLVLAGDSGRDEQFF.

This sequence joins TRBV6-5 and TRBJ1-3; D perhaps matches TRBD1 (5 bases). CDR1 and CDR2 (germline): MNHEY, SVGAGI. Trimming took off 4 bases at V and 3 bases at J, with 16 bases between the two ends. This CDR3 has 16 residues. The CDR3 sequence is CASSLLTGTSGNTIYF. CDR3 DNA sequence: TGTGCCAGCAGTTTACTAACCGGGACCAGTGGAAACACCATATATTTT.

This chain joins TRBV6-4 and TRBJ2-1; a weak D match, TRBD1 (7 bases). Germline-derived CDR1 and CDR2 are MRHNA and SNTAGT. This CDR3 has 13 amino acids. V lost 2 bases and J lost 9, with 11 bases in between. CDR3 DNA: TGTGCCAGCAGTGACAGGGGGCGGGGTGAGCAGTTCTTC. Translated: CASSDRGRGEQFF.

This clone was seen only a few times. The rearrangement uses TRBV5-4 and TRBJ1-2, with TRBD1 matching over 9 bases. The trim removed 2 bases at V and 4 bases at J, leaving 3 bases unmatched. The CDR3 has 14 residues. Germline CDR1 SGHNT, CDR2 YYREEE (reference sequence). In DNA, the CDR3 is TGTGCCAGCAGCTTACAGGACAGGGGCTATGGCTACACCTTC. Protein product: CASSLQDRGYGYTF.

This clone occurred a few times. The chain carries TRBV18 and TRBJ2-7; 11 nucleotides align to TRBD1. The CDR3 totals 15 residues. Germline values: CDR1 KGHSH, CDR2 LQKENI. Unmatched junction bases numbered 6, after V lost 5 bases and J lost 3 bases. CDR3 coding DNA: TGTGCCAGCTCATCCGCCGGGACAGGGGGCTACGAGCAGTACTTC. Amino acid sequence: CASSSAGTGGYEQYF. The complete variable domain, with remaining parts taken from reference TRBV18 and TRBJ2-7, reads NAGVMQNPRHLVRRRGQEARLRCSPMKGHSHVYWYRQLPEEGLKFMVYLQKENIIDESGMPKERFSAEFPKEGPSILRIQQVVRGDSAAYFCASSSAGTGGYEQYFGPGTRLTVT.

This clone has only one observation. V is TRBV13 and J is TRBJ1-3; 9 bases match TRBD1. Trimming at V came to 4 bases and at J to 8 bases, leaving 6 bases not matched to a gene. The germline V gene encodes CDR1 PRHDT and CDR2 FYEKMQ (reference sequence). This CDR3 comprises 14 residues. This CDR3 reads CASSSTGGLDTIYF. The CDR3 coding sequence is TGTGCCAGCAGCTCGACAGGGGGGTTGGACACCATATATTTT.

The chain has TRBV7-2 and TRBJ2-3, with D tentatively TRBD2 (5 bases). This CDR3 is built from 15 residues. Germline V gives CDR1 SGHTA, CDR2 FQGNSA. Trimming left V 3 bases short and J 2 bases short, with 12 bases between. CDR3 nucleotides: TGTGCCAGCAGCTTGGCTAGCAGCCCCACAGATACGCAGTATTTT. It codes for CASSLASSPTDTQYF.

This chain uses TRBV7-2 with TRBJ2-1; 12 nucleotides agree with TRBD2. The CDR3 length is 18 residues. The V segment lost 1 base and the J segment 0 bases; nucleotides outside the gene matches: 4. In germline, CDR1 is SGHTA, CDR2 FQGNSA. Here the CDR3 reads CASSLETSGSSSYNEQFF. The DNA of the CDR3 is TGTGCCAGCAGCTTAGAGACTAGCGGGAGCAGCTCCTACAATGAGCAGTTCTTC.